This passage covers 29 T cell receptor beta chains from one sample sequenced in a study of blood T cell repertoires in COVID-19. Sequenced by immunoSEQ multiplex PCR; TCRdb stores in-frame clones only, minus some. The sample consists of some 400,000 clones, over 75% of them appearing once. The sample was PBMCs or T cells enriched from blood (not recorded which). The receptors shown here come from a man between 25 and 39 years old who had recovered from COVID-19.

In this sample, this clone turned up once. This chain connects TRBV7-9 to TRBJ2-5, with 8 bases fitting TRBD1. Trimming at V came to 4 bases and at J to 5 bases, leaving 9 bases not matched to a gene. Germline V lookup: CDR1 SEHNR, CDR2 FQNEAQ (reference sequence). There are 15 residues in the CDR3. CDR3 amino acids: CASSSLTGGRETQYF. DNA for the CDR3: TGTGCCAGCAGCTCATTAACAGGGGGTCGGGAGACCCAGTACTTC.

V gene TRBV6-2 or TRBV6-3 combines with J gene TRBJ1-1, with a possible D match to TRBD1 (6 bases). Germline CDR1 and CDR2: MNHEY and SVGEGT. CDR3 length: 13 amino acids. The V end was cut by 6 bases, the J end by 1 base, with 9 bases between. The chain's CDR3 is CASSWDKNTEAFF. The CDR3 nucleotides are TGTGCCAGCAGCTGGGACAAGAACACTGAAGCTTTCTTT.

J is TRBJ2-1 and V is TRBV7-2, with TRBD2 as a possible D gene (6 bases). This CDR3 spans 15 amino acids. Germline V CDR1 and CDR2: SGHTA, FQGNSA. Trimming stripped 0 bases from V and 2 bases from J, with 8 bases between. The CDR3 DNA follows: TGTGCCAGCAGCTTAGCCGGGAGACCCTACAATGAGCAGTTCTTC. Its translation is CASSLAGRPYNEQFF.

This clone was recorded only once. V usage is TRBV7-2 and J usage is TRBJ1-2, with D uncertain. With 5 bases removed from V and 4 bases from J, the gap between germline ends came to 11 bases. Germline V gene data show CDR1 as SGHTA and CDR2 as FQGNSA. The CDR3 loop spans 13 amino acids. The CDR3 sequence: CASSDGVGYGYTF. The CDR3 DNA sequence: TGTGCCAGCAGCGACGGGGTAGGCTATGGCTACACCTTC.

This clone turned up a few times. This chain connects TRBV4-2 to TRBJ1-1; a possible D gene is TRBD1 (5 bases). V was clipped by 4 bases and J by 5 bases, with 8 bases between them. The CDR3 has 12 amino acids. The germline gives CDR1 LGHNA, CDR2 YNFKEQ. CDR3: CASSRGGTEAFF. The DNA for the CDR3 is TGTGCCAGCAGCCGGGGGGGGACTGAAGCTTTCTTT.

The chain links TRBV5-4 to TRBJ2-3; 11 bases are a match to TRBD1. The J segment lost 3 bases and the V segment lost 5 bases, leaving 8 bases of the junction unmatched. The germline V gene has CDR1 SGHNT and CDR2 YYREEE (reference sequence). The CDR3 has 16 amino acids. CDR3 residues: CASSFPGQGGTDTQYF. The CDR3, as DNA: TGTGCCAGCAGTTTCCCGGGACAGGGGGGGACAGATACGCAGTATTTT.

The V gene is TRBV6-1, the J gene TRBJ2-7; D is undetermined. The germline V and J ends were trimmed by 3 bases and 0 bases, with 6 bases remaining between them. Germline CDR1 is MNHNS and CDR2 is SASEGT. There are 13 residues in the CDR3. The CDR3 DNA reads TGTGCCAGCAGTGAGCCGGGCTCCTACGAGCAGTACTTC. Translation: CASSEPGSYEQYF.

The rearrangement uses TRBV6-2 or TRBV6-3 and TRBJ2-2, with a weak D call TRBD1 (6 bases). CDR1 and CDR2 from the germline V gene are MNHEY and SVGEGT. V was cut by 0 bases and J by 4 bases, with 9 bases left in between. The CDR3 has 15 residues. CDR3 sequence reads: CASSYSMGATGELFF. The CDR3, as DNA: TGTGCCAGCAGTTACTCGATGGGGGCCACCGGGGAGCTGTTTTTT.

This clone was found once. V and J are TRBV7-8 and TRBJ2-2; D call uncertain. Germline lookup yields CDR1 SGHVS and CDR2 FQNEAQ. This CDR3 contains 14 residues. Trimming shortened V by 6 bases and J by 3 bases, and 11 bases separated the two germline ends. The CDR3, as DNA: TGTGCCAGCAGTTCTCCGGGTTACACCGGGGAGCTGTTTTTT. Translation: CASSSPGYTGELFF.

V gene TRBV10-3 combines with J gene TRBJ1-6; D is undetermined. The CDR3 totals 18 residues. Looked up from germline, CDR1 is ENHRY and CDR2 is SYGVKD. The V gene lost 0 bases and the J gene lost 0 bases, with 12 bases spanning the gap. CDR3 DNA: TGTGCCATCAGTGAGTCAGTACAGTCCTCCTCCTATAATTCACCCCTCCACTTT. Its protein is CAISESVQSSSYNSPLHF.

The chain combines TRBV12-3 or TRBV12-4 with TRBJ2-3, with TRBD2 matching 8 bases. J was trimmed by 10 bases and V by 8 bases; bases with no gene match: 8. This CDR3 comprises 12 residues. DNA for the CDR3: TGTGCCAGCGCCAATGCTAGCGGGTCGCAGTATTTT. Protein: CASANASGSQYF.

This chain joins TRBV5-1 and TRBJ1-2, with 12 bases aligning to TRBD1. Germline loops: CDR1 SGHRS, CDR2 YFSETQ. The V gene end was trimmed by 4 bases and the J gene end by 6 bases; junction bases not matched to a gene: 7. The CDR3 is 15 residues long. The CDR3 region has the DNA TGCGCCAGCAGCGGGGGGACAGGGGGCGCGGATGGCTACACCTTC. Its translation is CASSGGTGGADGYTF.

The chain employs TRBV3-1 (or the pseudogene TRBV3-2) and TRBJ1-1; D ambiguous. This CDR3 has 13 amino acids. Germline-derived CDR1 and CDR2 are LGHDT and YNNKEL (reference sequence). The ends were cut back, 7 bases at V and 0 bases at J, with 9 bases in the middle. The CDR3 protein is CASNSGMNTEAFF. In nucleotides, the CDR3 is TGTGCCAGCAACAGTGGAATGAACACTGAAGCTTTCTTT.

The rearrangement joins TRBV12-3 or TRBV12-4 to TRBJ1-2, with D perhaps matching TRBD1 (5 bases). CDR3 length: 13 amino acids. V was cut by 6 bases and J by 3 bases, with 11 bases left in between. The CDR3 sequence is CASRGPGDYGYTF. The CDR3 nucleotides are TGTGCCAGCAGGGGGCCGGGGGACTATGGCTACACCTTC.

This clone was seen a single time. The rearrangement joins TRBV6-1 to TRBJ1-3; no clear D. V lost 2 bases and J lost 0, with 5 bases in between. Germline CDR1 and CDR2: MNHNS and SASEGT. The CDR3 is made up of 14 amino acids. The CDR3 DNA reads TGTGCCAGCAGTGAACCCGTCTCTGGAAACACCATATATTTT. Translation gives CASSEPVSGNTIYF.

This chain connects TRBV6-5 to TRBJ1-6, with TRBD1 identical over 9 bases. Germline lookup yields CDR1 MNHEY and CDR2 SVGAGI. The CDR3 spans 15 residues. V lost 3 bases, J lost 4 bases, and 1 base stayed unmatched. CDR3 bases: TGTGCCAGCAGTTATGGGACAGGGTATAATTCACCCCTCCACTTT. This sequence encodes CASSYGTGYNSPLHF.

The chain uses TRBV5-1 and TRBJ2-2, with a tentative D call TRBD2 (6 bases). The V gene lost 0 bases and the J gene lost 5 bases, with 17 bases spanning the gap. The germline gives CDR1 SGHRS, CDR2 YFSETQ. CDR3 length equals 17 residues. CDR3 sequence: CASSLGGGRRGTGELFF. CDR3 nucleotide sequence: TGCGCCAGCAGCTTGGGAGGCGGCAGGAGGGGAACCGGGGAGCTGTTTTTT.

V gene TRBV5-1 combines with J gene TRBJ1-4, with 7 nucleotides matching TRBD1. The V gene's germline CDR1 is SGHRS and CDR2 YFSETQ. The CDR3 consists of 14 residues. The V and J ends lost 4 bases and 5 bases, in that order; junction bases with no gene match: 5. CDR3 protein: CASSTGQRNEKLFF. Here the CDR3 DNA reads TGCGCCAGCAGCACGGGACAGAGAAATGAAAAACTGTTTTTT.

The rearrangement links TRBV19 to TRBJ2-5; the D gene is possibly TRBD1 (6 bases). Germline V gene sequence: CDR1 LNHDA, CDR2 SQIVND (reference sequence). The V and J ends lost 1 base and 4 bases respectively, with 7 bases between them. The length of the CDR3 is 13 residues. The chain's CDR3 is CASSIARGETQYF. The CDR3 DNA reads TGTGCCAGTAGTATAGCCAGGGGAGAGACCCAGTACTTC.

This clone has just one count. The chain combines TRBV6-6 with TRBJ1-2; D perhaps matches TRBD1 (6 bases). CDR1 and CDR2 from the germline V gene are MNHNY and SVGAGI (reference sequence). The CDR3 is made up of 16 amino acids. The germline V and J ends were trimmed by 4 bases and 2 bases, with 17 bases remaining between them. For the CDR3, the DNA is TGTGCCAGCAGTTCCAAAACAGGGTTCGACAACTATGGCTACACCTTC. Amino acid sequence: CASSSKTGFDNYGYTF.

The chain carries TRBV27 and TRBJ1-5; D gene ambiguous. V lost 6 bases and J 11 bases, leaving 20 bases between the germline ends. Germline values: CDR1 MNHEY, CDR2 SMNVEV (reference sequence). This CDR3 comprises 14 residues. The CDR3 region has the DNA TGTGCCAGCAGCCCCCGGGGAGCAACCGGGACCCAGCATTTT. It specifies CASSPRGATGTQHF.

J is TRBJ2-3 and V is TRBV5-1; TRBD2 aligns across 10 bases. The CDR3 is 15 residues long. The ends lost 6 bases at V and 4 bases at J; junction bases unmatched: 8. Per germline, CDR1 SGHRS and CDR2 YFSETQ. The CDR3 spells CASKIIAGGADTQYF. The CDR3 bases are TGCGCCAGCAAGATTATAGCGGGGGGCGCAGATACGCAGTATTTT. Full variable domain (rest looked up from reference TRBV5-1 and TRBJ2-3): KAGVTQTPRYLIKTRGQQVTLSCSPISGHRSVSWYQQTPGQGLQFLFEYFSETQRNKGNFPGRFSGRQFSNSRSEMNVSTLELGDSALYLCASKIIAGGADTQYFGPGTRLTVL.

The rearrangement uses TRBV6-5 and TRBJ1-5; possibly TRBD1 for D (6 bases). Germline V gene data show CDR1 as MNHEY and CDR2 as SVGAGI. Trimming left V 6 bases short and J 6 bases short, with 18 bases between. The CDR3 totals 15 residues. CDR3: CASRVDSRVTQPQHF. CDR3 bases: TGTGCCAGCAGGGTGGACAGCCGGGTGACTCAGCCCCAGCATTTT.

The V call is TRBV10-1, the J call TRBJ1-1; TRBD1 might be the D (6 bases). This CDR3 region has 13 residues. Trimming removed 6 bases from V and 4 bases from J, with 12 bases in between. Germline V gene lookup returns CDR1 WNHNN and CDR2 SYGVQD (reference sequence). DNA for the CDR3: TGCGCCAGCAGGAATACAGGGAGCACTGAAGCTTTCTTT. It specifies CASRNTGSTEAFF.

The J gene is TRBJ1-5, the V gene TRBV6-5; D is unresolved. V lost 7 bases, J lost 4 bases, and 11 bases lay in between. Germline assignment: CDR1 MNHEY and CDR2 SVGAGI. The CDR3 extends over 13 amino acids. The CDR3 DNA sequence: TGTGCCAGCAAGGGAGCGGGGAATCAGCCCCAGCATTTT. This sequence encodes CASKGAGNQPQHF.

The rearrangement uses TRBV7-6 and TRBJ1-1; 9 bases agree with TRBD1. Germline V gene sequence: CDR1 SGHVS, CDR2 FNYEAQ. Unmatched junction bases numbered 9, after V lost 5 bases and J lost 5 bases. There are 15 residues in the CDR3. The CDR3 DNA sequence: TGTGCCAGCAGCATCACAGGGGGCAGTAATACTGAAGCTTTCTTT. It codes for CASSITGGSNTEAFF.

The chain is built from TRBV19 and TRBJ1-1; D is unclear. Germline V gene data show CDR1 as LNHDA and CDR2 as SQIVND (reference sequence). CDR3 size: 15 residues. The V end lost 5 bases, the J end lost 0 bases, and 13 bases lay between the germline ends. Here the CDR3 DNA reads TGTGCCAGTAGTGGCCTCGGGAATGTGAACACTGAAGCTTTCTTT. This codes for CASSGLGNVNTEAFF.

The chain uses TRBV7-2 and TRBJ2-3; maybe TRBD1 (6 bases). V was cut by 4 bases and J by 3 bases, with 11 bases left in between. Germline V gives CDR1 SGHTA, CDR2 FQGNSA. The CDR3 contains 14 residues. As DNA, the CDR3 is TGTGCCAGCAGCTCAACAGGGATGACAGATACGCAGTATTTT. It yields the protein CASSSTGMTDTQYF.

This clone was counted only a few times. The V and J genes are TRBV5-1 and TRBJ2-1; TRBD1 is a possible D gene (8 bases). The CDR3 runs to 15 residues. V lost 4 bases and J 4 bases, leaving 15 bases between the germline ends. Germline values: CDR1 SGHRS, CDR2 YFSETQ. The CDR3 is CASSILQGGYNEQFF. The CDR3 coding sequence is TGCGCCAGCAGCATCTTACAGGGGGGGTACAATGAGCAGTTCTTC.